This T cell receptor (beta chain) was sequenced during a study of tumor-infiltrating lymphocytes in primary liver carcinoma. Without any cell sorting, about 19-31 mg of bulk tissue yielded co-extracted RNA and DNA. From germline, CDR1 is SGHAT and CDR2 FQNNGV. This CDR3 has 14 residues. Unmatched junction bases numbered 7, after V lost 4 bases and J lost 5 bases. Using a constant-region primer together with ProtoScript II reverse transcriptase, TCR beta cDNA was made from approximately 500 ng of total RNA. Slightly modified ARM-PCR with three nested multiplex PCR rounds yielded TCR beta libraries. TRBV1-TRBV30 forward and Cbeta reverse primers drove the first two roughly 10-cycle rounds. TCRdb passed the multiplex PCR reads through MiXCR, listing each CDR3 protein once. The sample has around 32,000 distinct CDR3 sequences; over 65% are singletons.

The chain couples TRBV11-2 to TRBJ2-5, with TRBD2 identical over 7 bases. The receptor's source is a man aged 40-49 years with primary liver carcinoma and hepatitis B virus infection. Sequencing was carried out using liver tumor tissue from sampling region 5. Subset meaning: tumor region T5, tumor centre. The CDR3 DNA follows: TGTGCCAGCAGCTGGGGTCACGGGAGGGAGACCCAGTACTTC. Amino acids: CASSWGHGRETQYF.